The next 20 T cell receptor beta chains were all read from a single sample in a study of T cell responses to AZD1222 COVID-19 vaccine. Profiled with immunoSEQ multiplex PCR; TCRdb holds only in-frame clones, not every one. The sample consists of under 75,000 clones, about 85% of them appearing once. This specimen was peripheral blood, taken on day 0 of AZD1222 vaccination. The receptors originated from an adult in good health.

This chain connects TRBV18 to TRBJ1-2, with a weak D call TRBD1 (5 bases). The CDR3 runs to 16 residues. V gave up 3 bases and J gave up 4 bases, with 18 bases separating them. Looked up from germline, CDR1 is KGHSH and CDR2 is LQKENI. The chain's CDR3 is CASSPKGGRDSYGYTF. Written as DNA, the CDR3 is TGTGCCAGCTCACCGAAGGGAGGGAGGGACTCCTATGGCTACACCTTC.

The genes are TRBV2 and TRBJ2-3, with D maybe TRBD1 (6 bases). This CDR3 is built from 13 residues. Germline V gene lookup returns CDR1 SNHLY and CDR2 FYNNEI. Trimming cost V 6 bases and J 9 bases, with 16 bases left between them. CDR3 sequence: CASRNTGFRTQYF. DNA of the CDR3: TGTGCCAGCAGGAACACAGGGTTCAGGACGCAGTATTTT.

The CDR3 DNA reads TGTGCCAGTAGTATAAGGGCTAGCGGGAATATCTACGAGCAGTACTTC. Translation gives CASSIRASGNIYEQYF. V gene TRBV19 combines with J gene TRBJ2-7; 9 bases agree with TRBD2. Trimming took 2 bases from V and 3 from J; bases not matched to a gene: 8. This CDR3 has 16 residues. Germline values: CDR1 LNHDA, CDR2 SQIVND (reference sequence).

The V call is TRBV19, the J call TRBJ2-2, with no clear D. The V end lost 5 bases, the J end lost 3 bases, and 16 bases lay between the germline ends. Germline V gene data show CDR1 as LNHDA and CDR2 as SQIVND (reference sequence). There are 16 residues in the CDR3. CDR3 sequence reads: CASSEVAQRDTGELFF. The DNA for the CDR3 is TGTGCCAGTAGTGAAGTCGCACAACGGGACACCGGGGAGCTGTTTTTT.

CDR3: CASSPQPDNEKLFF. CDR3 DNA sequence: TGTGCCAGCAGCCCACAGCCCGATAATGAAAAACTGTTTTTT. V is TRBV3-1 (or the pseudogene TRBV3-2) and J is TRBJ1-4; the D is unclear. This CDR3 is built from 14 residues. Per the germline V gene, CDR1 is LGHDT and CDR2 is YNNKEL (reference sequence). The V end was cut by 4 bases, the J end by 4 bases, with 10 bases between.

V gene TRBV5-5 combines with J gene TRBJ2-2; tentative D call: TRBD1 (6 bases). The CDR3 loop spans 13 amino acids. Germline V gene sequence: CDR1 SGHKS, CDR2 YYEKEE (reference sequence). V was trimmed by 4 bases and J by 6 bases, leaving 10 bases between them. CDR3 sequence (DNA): TGTGCCAGCAGCGGACAGCCCGCCGGGGAGCTGTTTTTT. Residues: CASSGQPAGELFF.

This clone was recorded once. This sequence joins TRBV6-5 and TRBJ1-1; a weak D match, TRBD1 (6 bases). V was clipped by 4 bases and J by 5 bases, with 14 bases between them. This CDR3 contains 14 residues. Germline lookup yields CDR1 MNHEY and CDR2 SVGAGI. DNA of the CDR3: TGTGCCAGCAGTTTACAGGGTCTAGATACTGAAGCTTTCTTT. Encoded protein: CASSLQGLDTEAFF.

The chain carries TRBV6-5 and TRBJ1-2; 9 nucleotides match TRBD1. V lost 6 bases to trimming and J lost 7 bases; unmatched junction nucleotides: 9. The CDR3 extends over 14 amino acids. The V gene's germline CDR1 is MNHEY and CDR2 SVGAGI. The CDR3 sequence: CASRPTGTGLGYTF. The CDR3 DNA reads TGTGCCAGCAGACCCACCGGGACAGGGCTTGGCTACACCTTC.

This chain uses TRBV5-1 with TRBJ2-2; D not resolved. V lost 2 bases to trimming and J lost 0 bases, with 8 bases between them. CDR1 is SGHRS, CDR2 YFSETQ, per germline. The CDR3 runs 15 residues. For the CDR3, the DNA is TGCGCCAGCAGCTTTAGTGGAGCGAACACCGGGGAGCTGTTTTTT. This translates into CASSFSGANTGELFF.

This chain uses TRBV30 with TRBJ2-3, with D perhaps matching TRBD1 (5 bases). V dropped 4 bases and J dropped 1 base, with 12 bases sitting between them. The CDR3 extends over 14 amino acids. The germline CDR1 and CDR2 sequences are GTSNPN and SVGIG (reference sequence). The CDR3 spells CAWIGLGGTDTQYF. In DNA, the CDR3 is TGTGCCTGGATCGGGTTAGGGGGCACAGATACGCAGTATTTT.

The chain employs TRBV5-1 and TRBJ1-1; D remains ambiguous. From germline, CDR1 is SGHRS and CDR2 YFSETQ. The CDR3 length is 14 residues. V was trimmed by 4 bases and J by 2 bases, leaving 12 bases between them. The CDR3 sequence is CASSIAPQNTEAFF. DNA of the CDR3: TGCGCCAGCAGCATTGCCCCCCAAAACACTGAAGCTTTCTTT. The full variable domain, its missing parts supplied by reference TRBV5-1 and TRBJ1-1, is KAGVTQTPRYLIKTRGQQVTLSCSPISGHRSVSWYQQTPGQGLQFLFEYFSETQRNKGNFPGRFSGRQFSNSRSEMNVSTLELGDSALYLCASSIAPQNTEAFFGQGTRLTVV.

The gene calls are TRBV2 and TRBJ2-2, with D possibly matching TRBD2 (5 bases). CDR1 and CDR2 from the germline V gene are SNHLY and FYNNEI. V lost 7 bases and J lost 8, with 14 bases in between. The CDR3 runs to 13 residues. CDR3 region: CASTREWGGELFF. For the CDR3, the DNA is TGTGCCAGCACGAGGGAGTGGGGTGGGGAGCTGTTTTTT.

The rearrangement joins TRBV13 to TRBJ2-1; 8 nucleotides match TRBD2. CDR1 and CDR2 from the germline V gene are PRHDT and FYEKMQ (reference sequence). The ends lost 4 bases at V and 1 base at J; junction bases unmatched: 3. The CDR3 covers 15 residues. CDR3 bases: TGTGCCAGCAGCTCAGCGGGAGCGTCCTACAATGAGCAGTTCTTC. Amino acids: CASSSAGASYNEQFF.

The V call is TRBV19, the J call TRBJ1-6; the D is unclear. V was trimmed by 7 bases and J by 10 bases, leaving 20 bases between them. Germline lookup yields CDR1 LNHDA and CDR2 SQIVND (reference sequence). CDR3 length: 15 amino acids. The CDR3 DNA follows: TGTGCCAGTACCCCTTCTGCGGCCTGGGGATCACCCCTCCACTTT. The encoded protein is CASTPSAAWGSPLHF.

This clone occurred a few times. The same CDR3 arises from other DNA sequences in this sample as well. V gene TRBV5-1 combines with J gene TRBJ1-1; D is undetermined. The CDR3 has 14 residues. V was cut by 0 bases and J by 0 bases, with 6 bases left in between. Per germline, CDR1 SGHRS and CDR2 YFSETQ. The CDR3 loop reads CASSLAGMNTEAFF. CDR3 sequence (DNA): TGCGCCAGCAGCTTGGCGGGAATGAACACTGAAGCTTTCTTT.

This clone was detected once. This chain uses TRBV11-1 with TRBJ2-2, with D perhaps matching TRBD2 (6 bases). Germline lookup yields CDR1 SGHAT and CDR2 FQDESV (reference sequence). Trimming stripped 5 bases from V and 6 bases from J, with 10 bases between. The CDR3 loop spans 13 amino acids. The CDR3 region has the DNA TGTGCCAGCAGCCCCCGGGAGCCCGGGGAGCTGTTTTTT. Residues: CASSPREPGELFF.

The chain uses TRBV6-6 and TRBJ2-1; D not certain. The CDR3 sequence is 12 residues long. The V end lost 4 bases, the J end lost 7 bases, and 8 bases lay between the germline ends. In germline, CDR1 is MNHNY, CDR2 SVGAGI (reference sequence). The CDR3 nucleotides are TGTGCCAGCAGTTCAACGGGTAATGAGCAGTTCTTC. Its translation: CASSSTGNEQFF.

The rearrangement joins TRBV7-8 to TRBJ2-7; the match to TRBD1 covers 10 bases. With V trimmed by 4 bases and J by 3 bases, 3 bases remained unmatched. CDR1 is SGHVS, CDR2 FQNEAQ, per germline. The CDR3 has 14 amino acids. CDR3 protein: CASSYRTGGYEQYF. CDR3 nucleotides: TGTGCCAGCAGCTACAGGACAGGGGGCTACGAGCAGTACTTC.

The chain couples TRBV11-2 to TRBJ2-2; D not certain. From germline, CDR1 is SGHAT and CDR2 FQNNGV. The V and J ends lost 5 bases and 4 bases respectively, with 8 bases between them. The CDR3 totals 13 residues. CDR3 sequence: CASSKSTTGELFF. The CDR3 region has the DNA TGTGCCAGCAGCAAATCGACCACCGGGGAGCTGTTTTTT.

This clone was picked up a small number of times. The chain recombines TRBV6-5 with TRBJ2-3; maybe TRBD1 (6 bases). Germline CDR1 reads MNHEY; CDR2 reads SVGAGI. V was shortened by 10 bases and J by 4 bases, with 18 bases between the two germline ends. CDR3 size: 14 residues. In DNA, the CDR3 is TGTGCCAATCAGGACAGTTGGGTCTCAGATACGCAGTATTTT. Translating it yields CANQDSWVSDTQYF.